The present T cell receptor (beta chain) was sequenced within a study of technical replicates of blood from a handful of donors (dated by TCRdb to between 2016 and 2019). As encoded in the germline V gene, CDR1 is SGHRS while CDR2 is YFSETQ. V and J are trimmed by 4 bases and 4 bases, and the gene matches miss 4 bases of the junction. Reading from cysteine to phenylalanine, the CDR3 counts 15 amino acids. The read is trimmed to its CDR3 DNA, 45 bases read in frame from base 1. The library was built by means of the immunoSEQ multiplex PCR assay. The immuneACCESS repertoire file appears here via TCRdb, limited to in-frame rearrangements. These files lack a portion of the clones; in checked studies, under half of the deficit traces to unresolved V genes, and the cause of the others is not known. The sample table lists under 100,000 clones, approximately 95% of them with a count of one. The leading ten clones occupy 0.2% to 0.25% of the sample.

In regard to this clone: Its antigen target is currently unknown. Base-call qualities are not available, and no considerably larger clone is one nucleotide away.

This sequence was found in a human donor in good health. The rearrangement joined TRBV5-1 to TRBJ2-1; 11 bases in the junction line up with TRBD2. Specimen: T cells isolated from PBMCs. The CDR3 region: CASSAGTSGYNEQFF. In nucleotides, the sequence is TGCGCCAGCAGCGCAGGGACTAGCGGATACAATGAGCAGTTCTTC.